The rows below give T cell receptor beta chains drawn from one sample of a study of T cells in Graves' hyperthyroidism and ophthalmopathy. TCRdb processed the multiplex PCR reads anew with MiXCR; each CDR3 protein has one entry. The sample carries approximately 530,000 distinct CDR3 sequences, approximately 15% recorded once. The sequenced sample was blood. The receptor set was obtained from a young woman with Graves' hyperthyroidism. Each CDR3 is given with its conserved first and last residue. Each record gives: V gene, J gene, CDR3 protein.

TRBV9,TRBJ2-2,CASSPHNQVLNTGELFF
TRBV3-1,TRBJ2-7,CASSSGKGAYEQYF
TRBV3-1,TRBJ1-3,CASSHGRISGNTIYF
TRBV5-6,TRBJ1-2,CASSSRTGPAYGYTF
TRBV10-1,TRBJ1-1,CASSRGGSAEAFF
TRBV20-1,TRBJ1-2,CSASLPNYGYTF
TRBV5-1,TRBJ2-7,CASSLAPSLAYEQYF
TRBV30,TRBJ2-3,CAWNTGASTDTQYF
TRBV9,TRBJ1-5,CASSVGGQGNQPQHF
TRBV4-3,TRBJ2-7,CASSPGTVTYEQYF
TRBV7-9,TRBJ2-1,CASSLMGGNNEQFF
TRBV5-1,TRBJ1-3,CASSSGQEGNTIYF
TRBV18,TRBJ2-7,CASSPPFRGSYEQYF
TRBV13,TRBJ2-5,CASSHGLAGASEETQYF
TRBV6-1,TRBJ1-3,CASSPGPGAGNTKYF
TRBV12-3/TRBV12-4,TRBJ1-4,CASSLHTPNEKLFF
TRBV6-1,TRBJ1-5,CASSEWADSGGNQPQHF
TRBV6-1,TRBJ1-1,CASSPPVLNTEAFF
TRBV7-9,TRBJ2-1,CASSLGSGSFYNEQFF
TRBV27,TRBJ2-3,CASSLLAGNTDTQYF
TRBV28,TRBJ2-6,CASSLPVAGRGVGANVLTF
TRBV4-1,TRBJ1-1,CASSQDGANTEAFF
TRBV20-1,TRBJ1-3,CSARAPTSGNTIYF
TRBV5-1,TRBJ2-1,CASRAGGSSYNEQFF
TRBV12-5,TRBJ2-7,CARSPTTSSYEQCF
TRBV6-2/TRBV6-3,TRBJ2-1,CASSYFLAENNEQFF
TRBV14,TRBJ2-7,CASSRRQPQDEQYF
TRBV11-2,TRBJ2-2,CVSSLGGQGNTGELFF
TRBV7-2,TRBJ2-3,CASRYTDTQYF
TRBV20-1,TRBJ2-7,CSDRGGIRGGQYF
TRBV2,TRBJ2-3,CASSESVGGGSPTRDTQYF
TRBV7-2,TRBJ2-3,CATSGRLTDTQYF
TRBV28,TRBJ2-1,CASSLVLAGALDNEQFF
TRBV4-3,TRBJ1-1,CASSPGVLGPNTEAFF
TRBV6-1,TRBJ2-7,CASRTGLFYEQYF
TRBV5-1,TRBJ1-2,CASSRDRAEYGYTF
TRBV4-2,TRBJ2-7,CASSLGTDPGLQYF
TRBV4-1,TRBJ1-4,CASSLGRSSWQANEKLFF
TRBV20-1,TRBJ2-3,CSATQSFTTDTQYF
TRBV27,TRBJ1-4,CASRDRGAEKLFF
TRBV7-2,TRBJ1-5,CASSLGLRSNQPQHF
TRBV13,TRBJ2-7,CASSLGLQGSLPYEQYF
TRBV2,TRBJ2-5,CASSERGQGETQYF
TRBV5-1,TRBJ1-3,CASSSTTSGNTIYF
TRBV7-9,TRBJ2-4,CASSSVLNIHYF
TRBV3-1,TRBJ2-1,CASSHRNRGHEQFF
TRBV7-8,TRBJ2-5,CASSLLGGGLAIKGTQYF
TRBV7-7,TRBJ2-5,CASSKTGKETQYF
TRBV28,TRBJ2-7,CASRLSRSLDEQYF
TRBV7-9,TRBJ2-1,CASSLDGGPYNEQFF
TRBV27,TRBJ2-3,CASSLGTIGDTQYF
TRBV11-2,TRBJ2-5,CASSFARGWVETQYF